The clone carrying this T cell receptor beta chain showed up just a few times. Its antigen is not identified. Amplification of ligated cDNA took four PCR rounds with SP2 and nested alpha and beta constant primers. Reverse transcription of blood and skin TCR RNA was primed at alpha and beta constant regions. TCRdb recomputed calls from the 5' RACE reads with MiXCR, one row per CDR3 protein. The repertoire has roughly 62,000 distinct CDR3 sequences, more than 6% of them found once; the top ten carry roughly 21%. The data originate from a study of naive and memory T cell subsets. Findings of the study overall: The RNA method is potentially sensitive to activation and differentiation changes.

The library had UMIs added by 3' ligation of an oligonucleotide to TCR cDNA. Whole-blood samples were about 2.5 ml of peripheral blood from healthy adult volunteers. Unsorted total RNA, about 1 to 1000 ng, was DNase treated before reverse transcription. CDR1 and CDR2 from the germline V gene are PRHDT and FYEKMQ (reference sequence). CDR3 size: 15 residues. Deletions cut 3 bases from V and 3 bases from J, with 13 bases between. This TCR came from a female donor in good health. The chain combines TRBV13 with TRBJ2-3; perhaps TRBD2 as D (6 bases). CDR3 DNA: TGTGCCAGCAGCTTGGACTTGGGGAGGACAGATACGCAGTATTTT. Residues: CASSLDLGRTDTQYF.